This is a list of T cell receptor beta chains from one sample in a study of post-analysis software for immune sequencing data. MiXCR, applied by TCRdb to the PCR reads, yields one record per CDR3 protein. The top ten clones hold around 5.9% of a sample with about 540,000 distinct CDR3 sequences, less than 40% of them seen once. The specimen sequenced was blood. Receptor source: a girl aged 2-17 years with multiple sclerosis. CDR3s include the opening cysteine and the closing phenylalanine or tryptophan. Size is omitted from some rows. Given values are once, few, many or a class for expanded clones.

V: TRBV6-1; size: few; J: TRBJ2-5; length: 14; CDR3: CASSSQGTQETQYF
V: TRBV6-1; size: few; J: TRBJ2-7; length: 14; CDR3: CASTAPPPSYEQYF
V: TRBV15; size: many; J: TRBJ1-4; length: 15; CDR3: CATGRQGENNEKLFF
V: TRBV7-6; size: .; J: TRBJ2-5; length: 20; CDR3: CASSLVWRGAPLLAKETQYF
V: TRBV28; size: .; J: TRBJ2-1; length: 14; CDR3: CASTRQTSYNEQFF
V: TRBV5-4; size: few; J: TRBJ2-5; length: 18; CDR3: CASSYDMRSGTHQETQYF
V: TRBV11-2; size: few; J: TRBJ1-2; length: 16; CDR3: CASSLGLQGLLSGYTF
V: TRBV5-1; size: .; J: TRBJ2-3; length: 14; CDR3: CASSWGGSADTQYF
V: TRBV6-6; size: many; J: TRBJ1-6; length: 15; CDR3: CASSPRTSYNSPLHF
V: TRBV7-9; size: .; J: TRBJ2-5; length: 16; CDR3: CASSLVTSGNQETQYF
V: TRBV10-3; size: .; J: TRBJ1-1; length: 12; CDR3: CAISVRQGEAFF
V: TRBV12-3/TRBV12-4; size: .; J: TRBJ1-5; length: 14; CDR3: CASNRDRINQPQHF
V: TRBV7-9; size: .; J: TRBJ2-7; length: 14; CDR3: CASSLTGLHYEQYF
V: TRBV3-1; size: few; J: TRBJ2-3; length: 15; CDR3: CASSPGLALTDTQYF
V: TRBV7-2; size: many; J: TRBJ1-2; length: 12; CDR3: CASSTGGYGYTF
V: TRBV7-9; size: .; J: TRBJ1-2; length: 14; CDR3: CASSTTRDLYGYTF
V: TRBV29-1; size: .; J: TRBJ1-1; length: 11; CDR3: CSVENPLGAFF
V: TRBV5-6; size: few; J: TRBJ2-1; length: 13; CDR3: CASSLARDRVGFF
V: TRBV6-5; size: .; J: TRBJ2-7; length: 13; CDR3: CASSPGTPWEQYF
V: TRBV6-5; size: many; J: TRBJ2-1; length: 14; CDR3: CASSFSGGVDEQFF
V: TRBV9; size: .; J: TRBJ2-7; length: 15; CDR3: CASSVGERGVWEQYF
V: TRBV5-1; size: few; J: TRBJ2-7; length: 15; CDR3: CASSLGLPISYEQYF
V: TRBV27; size: few; J: TRBJ2-7; length: 20; CDR3: CASSLYPDRGTPYYYYEQYF
V: TRBV7-3; size: .; J: TRBJ2-3; length: 16; CDR3: CASSLMGRVDSDTQYF
V: TRBV29-1; size: few; J: TRBJ1-2; length: 12; CDR3: CSERQREGGYTF
V: TRBV7-3; size: few; J: TRBJ2-1; length: 13; CDR3: CASSSPSTNEQFF
V: TRBV15; size: few; J: TRBJ1-5; length: 14; CDR3: CATSSGQANQPQHF
V: TRBV6-1; size: .; J: TRBJ2-1; length: 14; CDR3: CASSEWVSYNEQFF
V: TRBV24-1; size: .; J: TRBJ2-1; length: 11; CDR3: CATSDILEQFF
V: TRBV7-2; size: few; J: TRBJ2-1; length: 15; CDR3: CASSRLEAFYNEQFF
V: TRBV7-9; size: few; J: TRBJ2-3; length: 14; CDR3: CASTPSGGSDTQYF
V: TRBV6-1; size: .; J: .; length: 19; CDR3: CASSRLDPAGVSSYNEQYF
V: TRBV10-3; size: once; J: TRBJ2-3; length: 15; CDR3: CASKDTLLGNEKLYF
V: TRBV14; size: few; J: TRBJ2-1; length: 19; CDR3: CASSHGSSGGLISYNEQFF
V: TRBV29-1; size: .; J: TRBJ2-7; length: 12; CDR3: CSATGGPYEQYF
V: TRBV12-3/TRBV12-4; size: many; J: TRBJ2-7; length: 14; CDR3: CASSLSGVIDEQYF
V: TRBV7-2; size: .; J: TRBJ1-4; length: 15; CDR3: CASSSDYSTNEKLFF
V: TRBV7-8; size: .; J: TRBJ2-3; length: 19; CDR3: CASSLVVASGETVTDTQYF
V: TRBV3-1; size: .; J: TRBJ2-3; length: 16; CDR3: CASSATGRLLVDTQYF
V: TRBV20-1; size: .; J: TRBJ2-4; length: 14; CDR3: CSARPRGTKNIQYF
V: TRBV7-2; size: .; J: TRBJ2-7; length: 15; CDR3: CASSFAGTGRDEQYF